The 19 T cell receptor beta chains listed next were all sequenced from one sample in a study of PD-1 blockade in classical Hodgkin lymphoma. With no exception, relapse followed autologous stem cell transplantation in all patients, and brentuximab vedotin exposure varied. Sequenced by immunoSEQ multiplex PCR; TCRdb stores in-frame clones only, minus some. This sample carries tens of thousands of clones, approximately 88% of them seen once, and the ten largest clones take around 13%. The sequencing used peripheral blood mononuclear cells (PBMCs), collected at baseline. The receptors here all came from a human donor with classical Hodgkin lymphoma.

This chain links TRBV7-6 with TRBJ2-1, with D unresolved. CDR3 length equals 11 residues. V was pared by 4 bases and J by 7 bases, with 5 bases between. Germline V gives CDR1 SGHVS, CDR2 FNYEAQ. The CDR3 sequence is CASSYGNEQFF. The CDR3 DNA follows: TGTGCCAGCAGCTACGGGAATGAGCAGTTCTTC. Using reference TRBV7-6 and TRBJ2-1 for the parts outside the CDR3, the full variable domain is GAGVSQSPRYKVTKRGQDVALRCDPISGHVSLYWYRQALGQGPEFLTYFNYEAQQDKSGLPNDRFSAERPEGSISTLTIQRTEQRDSAMYRCASSYGNEQFFGPGTRLTVL.

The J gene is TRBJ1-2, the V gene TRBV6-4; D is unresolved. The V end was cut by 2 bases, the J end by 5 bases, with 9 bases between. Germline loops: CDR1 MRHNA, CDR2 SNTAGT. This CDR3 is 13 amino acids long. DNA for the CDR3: TGTGCCAGCAGTGACCAAGCAGGATATGGCTACACCTTC. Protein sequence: CASSDQAGYGYTF.

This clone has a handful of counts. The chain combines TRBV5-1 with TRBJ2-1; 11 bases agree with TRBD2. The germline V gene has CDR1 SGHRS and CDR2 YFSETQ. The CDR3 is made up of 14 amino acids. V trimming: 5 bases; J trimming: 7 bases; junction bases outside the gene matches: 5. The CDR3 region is CASRHTSGGNEQFF. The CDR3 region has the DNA TGCGCCAGCAGACATACTAGCGGGGGAAATGAGCAGTTCTTC.

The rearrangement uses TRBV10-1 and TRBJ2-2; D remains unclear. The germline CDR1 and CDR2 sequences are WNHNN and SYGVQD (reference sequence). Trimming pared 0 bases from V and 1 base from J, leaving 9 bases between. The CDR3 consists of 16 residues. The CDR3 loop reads CASSESDGWNTGELFF. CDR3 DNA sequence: TGCGCCAGCAGTGAGTCTGACGGGTGGAACACCGGGGAGCTGTTTTTT.

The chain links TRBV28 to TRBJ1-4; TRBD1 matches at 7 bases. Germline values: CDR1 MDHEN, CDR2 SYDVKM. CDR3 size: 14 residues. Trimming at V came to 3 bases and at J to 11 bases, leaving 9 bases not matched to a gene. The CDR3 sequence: CASSFGTAAGKLFF. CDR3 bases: TGTGCCAGCAGTTTCGGGACAGCAGCCGGGAAACTGTTTTTT.

CDR3 nucleotide sequence: TGTGCCAGCAGCTTAATGGAGGGGGCAAGTGGCTACACCTTC. Amino acids: CASSLMEGASGYTF. The genes are TRBV7-9 and TRBJ1-2, with 7 bases fitting TRBD1. This CDR3 is 14 amino acids long. J gave up 7 bases and V 2 bases, and 7 bases lay outside the gene matches. Germline loops: CDR1 SEHNR, CDR2 FQNEAQ (reference sequence).

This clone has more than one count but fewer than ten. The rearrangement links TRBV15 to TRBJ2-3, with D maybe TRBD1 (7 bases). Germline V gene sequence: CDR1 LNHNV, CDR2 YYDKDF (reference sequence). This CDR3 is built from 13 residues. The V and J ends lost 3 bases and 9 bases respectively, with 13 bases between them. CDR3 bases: TGTGCCACCAGCAGTTTACAGGGGAGGACGCAGTATTTT. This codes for CATSSLQGRTQYF.

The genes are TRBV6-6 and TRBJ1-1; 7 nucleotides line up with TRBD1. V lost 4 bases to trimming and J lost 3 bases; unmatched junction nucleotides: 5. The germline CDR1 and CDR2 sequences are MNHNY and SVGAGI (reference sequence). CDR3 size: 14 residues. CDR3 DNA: TGTGCCAGCAGTTCTCGACAGGGAGACACTGAAGCTTTCTTT. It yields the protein CASSSRQGDTEAFF.

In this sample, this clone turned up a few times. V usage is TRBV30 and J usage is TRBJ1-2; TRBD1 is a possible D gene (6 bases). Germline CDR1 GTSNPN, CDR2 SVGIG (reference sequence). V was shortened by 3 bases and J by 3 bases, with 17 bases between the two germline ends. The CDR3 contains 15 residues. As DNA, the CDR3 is TGTGCCTGGAGCGACGTACCCCCAGGGGACTATGGCTACACCTTC. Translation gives CAWSDVPPGDYGYTF. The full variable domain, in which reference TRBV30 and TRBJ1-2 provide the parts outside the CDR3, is SQTIHQWPATLVQPVGSPLSLECTVEGTSNPNLYWYRQAAGRGLQLLFYSVGIGQISSEVPQNLSASRPQDRQFILSSKKLLLSDSGFYLCAWSDVPPGDYGYTFGSGTRLTVV.

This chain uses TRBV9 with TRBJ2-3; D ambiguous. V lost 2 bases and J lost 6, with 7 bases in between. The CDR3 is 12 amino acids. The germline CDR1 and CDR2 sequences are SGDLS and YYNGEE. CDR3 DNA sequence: TGTGCCAGCAGCGTCAGGTATGATACGCAGTATTTT. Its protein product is CASSVRYDTQYF.

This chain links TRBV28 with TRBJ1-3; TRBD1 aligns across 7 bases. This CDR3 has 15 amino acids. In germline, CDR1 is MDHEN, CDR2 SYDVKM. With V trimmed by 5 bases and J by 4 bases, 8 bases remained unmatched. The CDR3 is CASSPQTGQGNTIYF. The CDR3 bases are TGTGCCAGCAGTCCCCAGACAGGGCAGGGAAACACCATATATTTT.

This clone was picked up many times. In DNA, the CDR3 is TGCAGCGTCGCCGGGACAGCGGATGGCTACACCTTC. Protein: CSVAGTADGYTF. This sequence joins TRBV29-1 and TRBJ1-2, with 7 nucleotides matching TRBD1. Germline lookup yields CDR1 SQVTM and CDR2 ANQGSEA. This CDR3 has 12 residues. The V gene end was trimmed by 6 bases and the J gene end by 6 bases; junction bases not matched to a gene: 7.

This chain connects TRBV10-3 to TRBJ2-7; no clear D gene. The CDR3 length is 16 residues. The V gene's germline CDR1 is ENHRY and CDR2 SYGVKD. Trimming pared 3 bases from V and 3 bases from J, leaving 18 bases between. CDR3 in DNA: TGTGCCATCAGTGACCTACTTACTAAGGACCGCTACGAGCAGTACTTC. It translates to CAISDLLTKDRYEQYF.

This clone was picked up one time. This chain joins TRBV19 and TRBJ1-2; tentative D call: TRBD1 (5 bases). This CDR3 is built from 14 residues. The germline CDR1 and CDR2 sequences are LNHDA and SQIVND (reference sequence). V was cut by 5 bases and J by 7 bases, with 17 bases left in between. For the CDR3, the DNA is TGTGCCAGTAGTGCCGGGACGATTAGAGGTGGCTACACCTTC. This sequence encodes CASSAGTIRGGYTF.

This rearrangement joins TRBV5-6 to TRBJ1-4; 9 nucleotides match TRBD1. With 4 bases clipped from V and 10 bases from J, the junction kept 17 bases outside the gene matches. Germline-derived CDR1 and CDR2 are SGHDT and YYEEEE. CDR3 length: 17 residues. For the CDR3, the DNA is TGTGCCAGCAGCCGAACCATTAAACAGGGGGCTTCGGGAAAACTGTTTTTT. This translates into CASSRTIKQGASGKLFF.

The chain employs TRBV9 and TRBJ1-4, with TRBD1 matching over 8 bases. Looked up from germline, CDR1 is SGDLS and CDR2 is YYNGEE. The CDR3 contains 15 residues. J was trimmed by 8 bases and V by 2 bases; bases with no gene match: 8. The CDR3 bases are TGTGCCAGCAGCGTCGCCGGGACAGGAGAGGAAAAACTGTTTTTT. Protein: CASSVAGTGEEKLFF.

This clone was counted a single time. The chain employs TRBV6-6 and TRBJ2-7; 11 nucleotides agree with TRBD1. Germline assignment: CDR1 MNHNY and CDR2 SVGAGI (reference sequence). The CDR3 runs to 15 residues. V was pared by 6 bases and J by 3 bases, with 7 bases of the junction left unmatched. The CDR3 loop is CASSLGQGADYEQYF. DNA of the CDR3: TGTGCCAGCAGCCTCGGACAGGGGGCGGACTACGAGCAGTACTTC.

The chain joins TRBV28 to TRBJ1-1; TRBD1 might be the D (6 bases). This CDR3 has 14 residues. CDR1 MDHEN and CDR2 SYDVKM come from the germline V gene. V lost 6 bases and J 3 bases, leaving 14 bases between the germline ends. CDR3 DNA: TGTGCCAGCAGCCGTCTAGGGGGGTACACTGAAGCTTTCTTT. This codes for CASSRLGGYTEAFF.

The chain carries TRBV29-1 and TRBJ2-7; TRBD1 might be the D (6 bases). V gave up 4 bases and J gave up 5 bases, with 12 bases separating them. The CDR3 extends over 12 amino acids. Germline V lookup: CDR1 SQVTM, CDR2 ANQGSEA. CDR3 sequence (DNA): TGCAGCGTTGCGTCTGGGGGCAACGAGCAGTACTTC. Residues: CSVASGGNEQYF.